This is a list of T cell receptor beta chains from one sample in a study of blood T cell repertoires in COVID-19. The assay was immunoSEQ multiplex PCR, and TCRdb's table has in-frame clones only and misses some. The sample contains roughly 160,000 clones, approximately 86% of which appear only once. The sample was peripheral blood. The receptors come from a man in his 60s with COVID-19, enrolled during active disease. The CDR3 runs from the conserved cysteine through the conserved F or W. The D gene is left open where the match is weak. Clone size, where shown, is once, few, many, or a class for clones that have expanded.

V	J	size	D	CDR3	DNA
TRBV7-2	TRBJ2-7	NA	TRBD2	CASSFLGTRSDEQYF	TGTGCCAGCAGCTTTTTGGGGACTAGATCGGACGAGCAGTACTTC
TRBV11-2	TRBJ2-5	NA	TRBD1	CASSSRTGSIPQETQYF	TGTGCCAGCAGCTCGAGGACAGGGTCAATCCCACAAGAGACCCAGTACTTC
TRBV12-3/TRBV12-4	TRBJ1-2	once	NA	CASSRKGGTGYTF	TGTGCCAGCAGTCGAAAGGGGGGGACGGGCTACACCTTC
TRBV6-4	TRBJ1-1	NA	NA	CASSDEAGQKAFF	TGTGCCAGCAGTGATGAGGCAGGGCAGAAGGCTTTCTTT
TRBV6-5	TRBJ1-6	NA	TRBD1	CASSSPGQGSNSPLHF	TGTGCCAGCAGTTCACCGGGACAGGGGTCTAATTCACCCCTCCACTTT
TRBV12-3/TRBV12-4	TRBJ1-2	NA	NA	CASSPDRDRGYTF	TGTGCCAGCAGTCCGGACAGAGATCGGGGCTACACCTTC
TRBV19	TRBJ1-5	NA	NA	CASSSPGQPEGQPQHF	TGTGCCAGTAGCTCTCCTGGACAGCCCGAAGGTCAGCCCCAGCATTTT
TRBV7-2	TRBJ1-4	NA	TRBD1	CASSPQTGATNEKLFF	TGTGCCAGCAGCCCCCAGACAGGGGCAACTAATGAAAAACTGTTTTTT
TRBV5-1	TRBJ2-1	NA	TRBD1	CASGRQGFDEQFF	TGCGCCAGCGGCCGACAGGGTTTCGATGAGCAGTTCTTC
TRBV28	TRBJ1-1	NA	TRBD1	CASSPQRQGGTEAFF	TGTGCCAGCAGCCCTCAACGACAGGGAGGCACTGAAGCTTTCTTT
TRBV7-2	TRBJ2-2	NA	NA	CASSLRRQANTGELFF	TGTGCCAGCAGCCTTCGACGACAGGCGAACACCGGGGAGCTGTTTTTT
TRBV24-1	TRBJ2-7	NA	TRBD2	CATSDSELAGVAEQYF	TGTGCCACCAGTGACTCCGAACTAGCGGGAGTTGCCGAGCAGTACTTC
TRBV11-3	TRBJ2-7	NA	TRBD1	CASSPRTGKYEQYF	TGTGCCAGCAGTCCCAGGACAGGGAAGTACGAGCAGTACTTC
TRBV7-2	TRBJ2-1	once	NA	CASSLGQGGWFF	TGTGCCAGCAGCTTAGGACAGGGAGGTTGGTTCTTC
TRBV28	TRBJ1-5	NA	NA	CASTLGSGNQPQHF	TGTGCCAGCACCCTGGGGAGTGGCAATCAGCCCCAGCATTTT
TRBV6-5	TRBJ1-5	NA	NA	CATRPTGNSNQPQHF	TGTGCCACCCGCCCGACAGGAAATAGCAATCAGCCCCAGCATTTT
TRBV5-1	TRBJ2-3	NA	TRBD2	CASSFLAGGGTDTQYF	TGCGCCAGCAGCTTCCTAGCGGGAGGTGGCACAGATACGCAGTATTTT
TRBV30	TRBJ1-1	NA	TRBD1	CAWRGQTFSEAFF	TGTGCCTGGAGGGGACAGACTTTCAGTGAAGCTTTCTTT
TRBV11-2	TRBJ2-5	few	NA	CASRRSGGGETQYF	TGTGCCAGCAGGAGATCGGGGGGCGGGGAGACCCAGTACTTC
TRBV19	TRBJ2-3	NA	NA	CASSLTAFSTDTQYF	TGTGCCAGTAGTCTGACAGCCTTTAGCACAGATACGCAGTATTTT
TRBV11-2	TRBJ2-7	few	NA	CASSLERGLTYEQYF	TGTGCCAGCAGCTTAGAGAGGGGACTGACCTACGAGCAGTACTTC
TRBV2	TRBJ1-1	NA	NA	CASSEAGRRTNTEAFF	TGTGCCAGCAGTGAAGCGGGCAGGAGGACCAACACTGAAGCTTTCTTT
TRBV11-3	TRBJ1-6	once	TRBD1	CASSRGTGGRSPLHF	TGTGCCAGCAGCCGAGGGACAGGGGGACGCTCACCCCTCCACTTT
TRBV5-4	TRBJ1-3	NA	NA	CASNLGGASGNTIYF	TGTGCCAGCAACTTGGGGGGAGCCTCTGGAAACACCATATATTTT
TRBV7-2	TRBJ2-5	NA	NA	CASTQSGPKETQYF	TGTGCCAGCACCCAAAGTGGGCCGAAGGAGACCCAGTACTTC
TRBV11-2	TRBJ1-3	once	NA	CASNLGGIGNTIYF	TGTGCCAGCAACCTAGGAGGGATCGGAAACACCATATATTTT
TRBV27	TRBJ1-3	NA	NA	CASSLSNRGNTIYF	TGTGCCAGCAGTTTATCGAACAGAGGAAACACCATATATTTT
TRBV7-2	TRBJ1-6	NA	NA	CASSLEASPLHF	TGTGCCAGCAGCTTGGAGGCGTCACCCCTCCACTTT
TRBV7-2	TRBJ2-7	NA	NA	CASSPRRTYEQYF	TGTGCCAGCAGCCCCCGGAGGACCTACGAGCAGTACTTC
TRBV19	TRBJ2-3	once	NA	CASRPTSFTDTQYF	TGTGCCAGTAGGCCGACTTCCTTCACAGATACGCAGTATTTT
TRBV4-2	TRBJ1-1	once	NA	CASSQDRRNTEAFF	TGTGCCAGCAGCCAAGATAGGAGGAACACTGAAGCTTTCTTT
TRBV14	TRBJ1-5	NA	NA	CASSADMNQPQHF	TGTGCCAGCTCGGCGGACATGAATCAGCCCCAGCATTTT
TRBV19	TRBJ1-2	NA	NA	CASSMQGWNYGYTF	TGTGCCAGTAGTATGCAGGGATGGAACTATGGCTACACCTTC
TRBV20-1	TRBJ1-2	NA	NA	CSLQGINGYTF	TGCAGCCTACAGGGTATAAATGGCTACACCTTC
TRBV28	TRBJ1-5	NA	NA	CASSLENSNQPQHF	TGTGCCAGCAGTCTAGAAAATAGCAATCAGCCCCAGCATTTT
TRBV28	TRBJ1-5	NA	NA	CASRTPGGPQHF	TGTGCCAGCAGAACCCCCGGGGGGCCCCAGCATTTT
TRBV9	TRBJ2-7	NA	NA	CASSVQGGSYEQYF	TGTGCCAGCAGCGTTCAGGGTGGAAGTTACGAGCAGTACTTC
TRBV5-1	TRBJ2-4	NA	NA	CASSLEGLGKNIQYF	TGCGCCAGCAGCTTGGAGGGACTTGGTAAAAACATTCAGTACTTC
TRBV19	TRBJ2-2	NA	TRBD1	CASRAGTGGSNTGELFF	TGTGCCAGTAGGGCCGGGACAGGGGGCTCGAACACCGGGGAGCTGTTTTTT
TRBV18	TRBJ2-4	NA	NA	CASSPNSQNIQYF	TGTGCCAGCTCACCAAATAGCCAAAACATTCAGTACTTC
TRBV7-8	TRBJ2-3	NA	NA	CASRQRRLGTDTQYF	TGTGCCAGCAGACAGCGTCGACTAGGTACAGATACGCAGTATTTT
TRBV4-1	TRBJ2-1	NA	TRBD2	CASSHNLAGGLNNEQFF	TGCGCCAGCAGCCACAATCTAGCGGGAGGTTTGAACAATGAGCAGTTCTTC
TRBV12-3/TRBV12-4	TRBJ2-5	NA	NA	CASSFGSVETQYF	TGTGCCAGCAGTTTTGGTTCGGTAGAGACCCAGTACTTC
TRBV7-3	TRBJ2-1	NA	TRBD1	CASSYAGTGGRFEQFF	TGTGCCAGCAGCTATGCCGGGACAGGGGGCCGGTTTGAGCAGTTCTTC
TRBV29-1	TRBJ1-1	NA	NA	CSVQRETEAFF	TGCAGCGTTCAGAGGGAAACTGAAGCTTTCTTT
TRBV27	TRBJ2-3	NA	NA	CASSTRPTQYF	TGTGCCAGCAGTACGCGGCCTACGCAGTATTTT
TRBV7-2	TRBJ2-3	NA	NA	CASRKTEREQYF	TGTGCCAGCAGGAAAACTGAGAGGGAGCAGTATTTT
TRBV18	TRBJ2-7	NA	NA	CASSPPRGVDEQYF	TGTGCCAGCTCACCACCCCGGGGAGTAGACGAGCAGTACTTC
TRBV7-9	TRBJ1-1	NA	NA	CASSSSGTYNTEAFF	TGTGCCAGCAGCTCGTCCGGGACATACAACACTGAAGCTTTCTTT
TRBV7-9	TRBJ2-1	once	TRBD2	CASSLEGTSSNEQFF	TGTGCCAGCAGCTTAGAAGGGACTAGCTCCAATGAGCAGTTCTTC
TRBV4-1	TRBJ2-7	NA	NA	CASSQVGRERHEQYF	TGCGCCAGCAGCCAAGTTGGTCGGGAGCGCCACGAGCAGTACTTC
TRBV28	TRBJ1-2	NA	NA	CASRDPSQGRGYTF	TGTGCCAGCAGAGACCCCTCCCAGGGTAGGGGCTACACCTTC
TRBV7-9	TRBJ2-1	NA	TRBD2	CASSPGTSDLYNEQFF	TGTGCCAGCAGCCCGGGGACTAGCGACTTGTACAATGAGCAGTTCTTC
TRBV4-3	TRBJ1-6	NA	NA	CASSPQTPYSPLHF	TGCGCCAGCAGCCCACAGACACCGTACTCACCCCTCCACTTT
TRBV6-6	TRBJ2-7	once	TRBD2	CASRELSGGSSYEQYF	TGTGCCAGCAGGGAACTCAGCGGGGGGAGCTCCTACGAGCAGTACTTC
TRBV24-1	TRBJ2-2	NA	NA	CATADSFNTGELFF	TGTGCCACCGCGGACAGTTTCAACACCGGGGAGCTGTTTTTT
TRBV18	TRBJ2-5	NA	NA	CASSRSLALKETQYF	TGTGCCAGCTCACGGTCGTTAGCCCTAAAAGAGACCCAGTACTTC